These 27 T cell receptor beta chains were sequenced from one sample in a study of cytomegalovirus exposure and HLA in healthy donors. The PCR used 60 Vbeta and 13 Jbeta primers. Clones were sequenced by immunoSEQ multiplex PCR, and TCRdb holds only the in-frame ones, with some missing. Of about 150,000 clones listed, 73% were seen once; the top ten hold about 1.5%. What was sequenced was PBMCs. The source is a woman between 18 and 30 years old in good health and CMV-seronegative.

The rearrangement joins TRBV25-1 to TRBJ1-2, with D perhaps TRBD1 (6 bases). The ends were cut back, 4 bases at V and 7 bases at J, with 16 bases in the middle. CDR1 is MGHDK and CDR2 is SYGVNS in the germline V gene. This CDR3 region has 14 residues. As DNA, the CDR3 is TGTGCCAGCAGTGGCCGGGACATTTTCGCTGGCTACACCTTC. As protein: CASSGRDIFAGYTF.

The chain combines TRBV4-3 with TRBJ2-7; D perhaps matches TRBD2 (6 bases). Germline V lookup: CDR1 LGHNA, CDR2 YSLEER. The CDR3 consists of 16 residues. The V gene lost 3 bases and the J gene lost 4 bases, with 19 bases spanning the gap. The CDR3 spells CASSQQYPGVAYEQYF. In DNA form, the CDR3 reads TGCGCCAGCAGCCAGCAGTATCCGGGGGTTGCGTACGAGCAGTACTTC.

The rearrangement joins TRBV7-9 to TRBJ2-1; TRBD2 aligns across 7 bases. Trimming removed 1 base from V and 8 bases from J; junction bases left unmatched: 2. The CDR3 totals 13 residues. Germline values: CDR1 SEHNR, CDR2 FQNEAQ (reference sequence). CDR3 nucleotide sequence: TGTGCCAGCAGCTTAGTACGGGGGGATGAGCAGTTCTTC. Amino acid sequence: CASSLVRGDEQFF.

This clone came up a few times. The V and J genes are TRBV27 and TRBJ2-5; the D gene is possibly TRBD2 (5 bases). The germline CDR1 and CDR2 sequences are MNHEY and SMNVEV (reference sequence). V was clipped by 3 bases and J by 4 bases, with 15 bases between them. This CDR3 contains 15 residues. The CDR3 nucleotides read TGTGCCAGCAGTTTCAGAGGGTCCTTGGGAGAGACCCAGTACTTC. Residues: CASSFRGSLGETQYF.

CDR3 loop: CASSPVPGDYGYTF. The CDR3 nucleotides are TGTGCCAGCAGCCCCGTACCGGGGGACTATGGCTACACCTTC. The chain joins TRBV5-6 to TRBJ1-2; perhaps TRBD1 as D (5 bases). Germline V lookup: CDR1 SGHDT, CDR2 YYEEEE. CDR3 length equals 14 residues. The V end was cut by 4 bases, the J end by 3 bases, with 13 bases between.

This clone appeared a few times. The V and J genes are TRBV18 and TRBJ2-7; 9 positions agree with TRBD1. V dropped 3 bases and J dropped 3; count of bases not matched to a gene: 6. The germline V gene has CDR1 KGHSH and CDR2 LQKENI. CDR3 length: 15 residues. The CDR3 sequence is CASSPGQGRYYEQYV. The CDR3 DNA is TGTGCCAGCTCACCGGGACAGGGAAGATACTACGAGCAGTACGTC.

The chain couples TRBV10-3 to TRBJ1-2, with D perhaps matching TRBD1 (5 bases). The germline CDR1 and CDR2 sequences are ENHRY and SYGVKD. This CDR3 region has 14 residues. V lost 4 bases, J lost 1 base, and 10 bases lay in between. CDR3: CAISADTFNYGYTF. CDR3 DNA sequence: TGTGCCATCAGTGCGGACACCTTTAACTATGGCTACACCTTC.

J is TRBJ2-2 and V is TRBV9; D is perhaps TRBD1 (5 bases). The CDR3 totals 17 residues. The germline V and J ends were trimmed by 0 bases and 4 bases, with 16 bases remaining between them. Germline-derived CDR1 and CDR2 are SGDLS and YYNGEE. The CDR3 DNA is TGTGCCAGCAGCGTAGGAGGACACCCACGCTTCACCGGGGAGCTGTTTTTT. Protein: CASSVGGHPRFTGELFF.

The V call is TRBV5-6, the J call TRBJ2-1, with TRBD2 matching over 14 bases. The J segment lost 8 bases and the V segment lost 4 bases, leaving 8 bases of the junction unmatched. This CDR3 has 16 amino acids. Germline V gene data show CDR1 as SGHDT and CDR2 as YYEEEE. In nucleotides, the CDR3 is TGTGCCAGCAGCCTGACGGGACTAGCGGGAGTCGATGAGCAGTTCTTC. Encoded protein: CASSLTGLAGVDEQFF.

This CDR3 is CASSQEKGASYNEQFF. CDR3 nucleotides: TGCGCCAGCAGCCAAGAGAAGGGGGCCTCCTACAATGAGCAGTTCTTC. This chain uses TRBV4-1 with TRBJ2-1; the match to TRBD1 covers 7 bases. Germline trimming cut 0 bases from V and 0 bases from J; bases unmatched to any gene: 2. The CDR3 spans 16 residues. CDR1 is MGHRA, CDR2 YSYEKL, per germline.

A single count supports this clone. J is TRBJ2-2 and V is TRBV18; a possible D gene is TRBD1 (5 bases). V lost 2 bases to trimming and J lost 0 bases, with 10 bases between them. The CDR3 covers 16 residues. Germline CDR1 is KGHSH and CDR2 is LQKENI. The CDR3 nucleotides read TGTGCCAGCTCACCAGGGGCGGTCGCGAACACCGGGGAGCTGTTTTTT. Protein product: CASSPGAVANTGELFF.

The genes are TRBV7-2 and TRBJ2-7, with 9 nucleotides matching TRBD1. V gave up 5 bases and J gave up 2 bases; unmatched junction bases: 7. The CDR3 sequence is 15 residues long. Germline V gives CDR1 SGHTA, CDR2 FQGNSA. The CDR3 DNA sequence: TGTGCCAGCAGCGCCTCGACAGGGGGGGCCTACGAGCAGTACGTC. It translates to CASSASTGGAYEQYV.

V is TRBV7-2 and J is TRBJ1-4; D ambiguous. This CDR3 region has 14 residues. From germline, CDR1 is SGHTA and CDR2 FQGNSA. V was shortened by 2 bases and J by 6 bases, with 10 bases between the two germline ends. This chain's CDR3 is CASSLNAGYEKLFF. CDR3 DNA sequence: TGTGCCAGCAGCTTAAATGCGGGGTATGAAAAACTGTTTTTT.

The J gene is TRBJ2-1, the V gene TRBV28; TRBD1 matches at 9 bases. Germline trimming cut 8 bases from V and 8 bases from J; bases unmatched to any gene: 10. The CDR3 runs 14 residues. From germline, CDR1 is MDHEN and CDR2 SYDVKM. CDR3 in DNA: TGTGCCAGCGCCGGGACAGGGATGGTCTATGAGCAGTTCTTC. Translated, it gives CASAGTGMVYEQFF.

This clone has more than one count but fewer than ten. CDR3 sequence (DNA): TGTGCCAGCAGTACGACTAGCGGGTACACCGGGGAGCTGTTTTTT. Translated, it gives CASSTTSGYTGELFF. The chain couples TRBV6-4 to TRBJ2-2; 10 nucleotides align to TRBD2. J lost 3 bases, V lost 5 bases, and 3 bases had no gene match. Germline V lookup: CDR1 MRHNA, CDR2 SNTAGT. The CDR3 extends over 15 amino acids.

The J gene is TRBJ1-2, the V gene TRBV10-3, with 11 nucleotides matching TRBD1. The CDR3 consists of 16 residues. The V gene's germline CDR1 is ENHRY and CDR2 SYGVKD. Trimming took 1 base from V and 5 from J; bases not matched to a gene: 6. The CDR3 DNA follows: TGTGCCATCAGTGAGTACCCCGGGACAGGGGGTTATGGCTACACCTTC. Translated: CAISEYPGTGGYGYTF.

The chain has TRBV5-1 and TRBJ2-6; D gene uncertain. Germline V CDR1 and CDR2: SGHRS, YFSETQ. The V end was cut by 1 base, the J end by 0 bases, with 8 bases between. The CDR3 has 16 amino acids. CDR3 coding DNA: TGCGCCAGCAGCTTGACCCAGTACTCTGGGGCCAACGTCCTGACTTTC. Translated, it gives CASSLTQYSGANVLTF.

This clone occurred a few times. The chain links TRBV30 to TRBJ1-2; 8 bases align to TRBD1. CDR1 and CDR2 from the germline V gene are GTSNPN and SVGIG (reference sequence). The CDR3 extends over 14 amino acids. V trimming: 3 bases; J trimming: 3 bases; junction bases outside the gene matches: 6. The CDR3 sequence is CAWRGQVPHYGYTF. The CDR3 DNA sequence: TGTGCCTGGAGGGGACAGGTTCCGCACTATGGCTACACCTTC.

The J gene is TRBJ2-1, the V gene TRBV14; TRBD2 matches 8 bases. V gave up 1 base and J gave up 0 bases; unmatched junction bases: 8. This CDR3 has 18 residues. The germline V gene has CDR1 SGHDN and CDR2 FVKESK. The CDR3 here is CASSQGTSLSSSYNEQFF. The CDR3 nucleotides are TGTGCCAGCAGCCAAGGGACTAGCCTCTCGAGCTCCTACAATGAGCAGTTCTTC.

The chain couples TRBV4-3 to TRBJ2-1; 8 bases are shared with TRBD2. CDR3 length: 17 amino acids. The germline V gene encodes CDR1 LGHNA and CDR2 YSLEER. Trimming removed 1 base from V and 7 bases from J; junction bases left unmatched: 12. CDR3 in amino acids: CASSQGFGGGIGNEQFF. For the CDR3, the DNA is TGCGCCAGCAGCCAAGGGTTTGGCGGGGGGATTGGTAATGAGCAGTTCTTC.

This clone was seen only once. Distinct nucleotide sequences in the sample also encode this CDR3. The chain recombines TRBV27 with TRBJ1-2; 7 bases line up with TRBD1. CDR3 length: 15 amino acids. V lost 5 bases and J lost 4; bases outside the gene matches: 10. The germline gives CDR1 MNHEY, CDR2 SMNVEV (reference sequence). The CDR3 DNA reads TGTGCCAGCAGTCCGCGACAGGGTGGTCTCTATGGCTACACCTTC. The encoded protein is CASSPRQGGLYGYTF.

The chain recombines TRBV5-1 with TRBJ2-3; 9 bases are shared with TRBD2. J lost 2 bases, V lost 4 bases, and 5 bases had no gene match. From germline, CDR1 is SGHRS and CDR2 YFSETQ. CDR3 length equals 15 residues. The CDR3 nucleotides read TGCGCCAGCAGCCGTCTAGCGGGGTCCACAGATACGCAGTATTTT. Protein sequence: CASSRLAGSTDTQYF.

The chain carries TRBV10-3 and TRBJ2-3, with a tentative D call TRBD1 (5 bases). Germline V gene data show CDR1 as ENHRY and CDR2 as SYGVKD. Trimming took off 8 bases at V and 2 bases at J, with 17 bases between the two ends. This CDR3 comprises 15 residues. The CDR3 coding sequence is TGTGCCATCCGCCTAGGGGTTACGGCCACAGATACGCAGTATTTT. Its translation is CAIRLGVTATDTQYF.

The chain recombines TRBV7-2 with TRBJ2-1; D is undetermined. CDR1 is SGHTA, CDR2 FQGNSA, per germline. Trimming stripped 3 bases from V and 5 bases from J, with 8 bases between. This CDR3 is 13 amino acids long. CDR3 bases: TGTGCCAGCAGCTTCGGTCCGGACAATGAGCAGTTCTTC. This translates into CASSFGPDNEQFF.

Here the CDR3 DNA reads TGTGCCAGCAGCCTGAGGACTAGCGGGGGGGGTTACTCCTACAATGAGCAGTTCTTC. It translates to CASSLRTSGGGYSYNEQFF. The gene calls are TRBV9 and TRBJ2-1; 15 nucleotides agree with TRBD2. Germline trimming cut 4 bases from V and 0 bases from J; bases unmatched to any gene: 8. Germline values: CDR1 SGDLS, CDR2 YYNGEE. The CDR3 is 19 residues long.

The chain carries TRBV4-2 and TRBJ2-1; 8 bases fit TRBD1. The germline CDR1 and CDR2 sequences are LGHNA and YNFKEQ. V was clipped by 4 bases and J by 8 bases; unmatched bases: 1. The length of the CDR3 is 12 residues. CDR3 in DNA: TGTGCCAGCAGCCGGGACAGGTATGAGCAGTTCTTC. Amino acids: CASSRDRYEQFF.

The chain joins TRBV5-1 to TRBJ2-4; 7 nucleotides align to TRBD1. CDR1 and CDR2 from the germline V gene are SGHRS and YFSETQ. The CDR3 has 15 residues. V lost 3 bases to trimming and J lost 3 bases; unmatched junction nucleotides: 6. CDR3 coding DNA: TGCGCCAGCAGCTCAGGACAGGTCAACAAAAACATTCAGTACTTC. It specifies CASSSGQVNKNIQYF. Full variable domain (missing parts from reference TRBV5-1 and TRBJ2-4): KAGVTQTPRYLIKTRGQQVTLSCSPISGHRSVSWYQQTPGQGLQFLFEYFSETQRNKGNFPGRFSGRQFSNSRSEMNVSTLELGDSALYLCASSSGQVNKNIQYFGAGTRLSVL.